This TCR beta chain is from a study of T-cell reconstitution after alpha-beta-depleted transplantation in children. A TCRbeta library incorporating unique molecular identifiers was prepared. From the PCR reads, TCRdb called clonotypes with MiXCR, one entry per CDR3 protein. The sample lists about 360,000 distinct CDR3 sequences, more than 10% occurring once. Trimming took off 6 bases at V and 7 bases at J, with 15 bases between the two ends. This CDR3 comprises 13 residues. Only a few counts were recorded for this clonotype. The TCR originated in a human donor who donated a stem cell graft to a child with Fanconi anemia. The chain carries TRBV12-3 or TRBV12-4 and TRBJ1-1; a possible D gene is TRBD1 (6 bases). Here the sequenced sample was PBMCs, taken from the stem cell graft. This chain's CDR3 is CASSLPGALEAFF. The CDR3 DNA reads TGTGCCAGCAGCTTACCAGGGGCTCTTGAAGCTTTCTTT.